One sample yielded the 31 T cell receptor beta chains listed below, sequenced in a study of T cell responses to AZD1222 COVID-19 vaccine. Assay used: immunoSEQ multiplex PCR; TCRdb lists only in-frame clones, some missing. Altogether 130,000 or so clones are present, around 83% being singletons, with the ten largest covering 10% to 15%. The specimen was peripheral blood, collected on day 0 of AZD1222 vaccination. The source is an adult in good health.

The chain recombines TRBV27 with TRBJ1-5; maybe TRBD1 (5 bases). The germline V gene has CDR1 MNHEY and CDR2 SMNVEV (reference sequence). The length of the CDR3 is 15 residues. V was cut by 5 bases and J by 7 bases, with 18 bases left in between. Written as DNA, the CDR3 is TGTGCCAGCAGTCCCGGGACGGAAACTGACCAGCCCCAGCATTTT. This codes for CASSPGTETDQPQHF.

CDR3 sequence (DNA): TGTGCCAGCAGCTTAGTCGGGGCTCTGAACACTGAAGCTTTCTTT. Residues: CASSLVGALNTEAFF. The chain carries TRBV7-3 and TRBJ1-1; tentative D call: TRBD1 (5 bases). Looked up from germline, CDR1 is SGHTA and CDR2 is FQGTGA. The CDR3 spans 15 residues. Trimming cost V 2 bases and J 0 bases, with 10 bases left between them. Filled out from reference TRBV7-3 and TRBJ1-1, the complete variable domain reads GAGVSQTPSNKVTEKGKYVELRCDPISGHTALYWYRQSLGQGPEFLIYFQGTGAADDSGLPNDRFFAVRPEGSVSTLKIQRTERGDSAVYLCASSLVGALNTEAFFGQGTRLTVV.

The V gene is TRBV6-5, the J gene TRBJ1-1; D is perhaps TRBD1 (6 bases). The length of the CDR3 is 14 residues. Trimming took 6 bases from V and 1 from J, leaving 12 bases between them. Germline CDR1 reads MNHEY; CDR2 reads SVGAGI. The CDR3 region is CASSKGQWNTEAFF. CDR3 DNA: TGTGCCAGCAGCAAAGGACAGTGGAACACTGAAGCTTTCTTT.

The CDR3 loop reads CASSQGSQPQHF. In nucleotides, the CDR3 is TGTGCCAGCAGTCAGGGGAGTCAGCCCCAGCATTTT. The V call is TRBV27, the J call TRBJ1-5; the D gene is possibly TRBD1 (6 bases). Germline CDR1 and CDR2: MNHEY and SMNVEV (reference sequence). Trimming took off 5 bases at V and 6 bases at J, with 8 bases between the two ends. There are 12 residues in the CDR3.

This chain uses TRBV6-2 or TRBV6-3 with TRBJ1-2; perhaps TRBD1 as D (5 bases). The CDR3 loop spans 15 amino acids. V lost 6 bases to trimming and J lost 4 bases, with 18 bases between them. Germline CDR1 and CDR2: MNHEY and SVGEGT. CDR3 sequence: CASSFRDPVGYGYTF. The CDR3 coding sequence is TGTGCCAGCAGCTTCAGGGACCCGGTAGGCTATGGCTACACCTTC.

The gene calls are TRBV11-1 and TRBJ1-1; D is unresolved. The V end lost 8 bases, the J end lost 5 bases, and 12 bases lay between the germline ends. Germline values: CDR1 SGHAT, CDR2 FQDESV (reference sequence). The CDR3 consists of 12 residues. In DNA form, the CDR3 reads TGTGCCAGCGGTACGAGTGGGACTGAAGCTTTCTTT. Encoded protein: CASGTSGTEAFF.

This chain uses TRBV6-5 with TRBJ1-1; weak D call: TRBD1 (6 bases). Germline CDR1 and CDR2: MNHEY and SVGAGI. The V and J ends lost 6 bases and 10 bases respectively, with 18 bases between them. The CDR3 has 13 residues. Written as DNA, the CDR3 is TGTGCCAGCAGCCGAGACAGGTTTTCTGGAGCTTTCTTT. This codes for CASSRDRFSGAFF.

CDR3 nucleotides: TGTGCCAGCAGTCCGCTTTCGGGGTCATACAATGAGCAGTTCTTC. Protein product: CASSPLSGSYNEQFF. This chain joins TRBV2 and TRBJ2-1; possibly TRBD2 for D (5 bases). Germline V lookup: CDR1 SNHLY, CDR2 FYNNEI. The V and J ends lost 5 bases and 4 bases respectively, with 15 bases between them. The length of the CDR3 is 15 residues. Together with reference TRBV2 and TRBJ2-1, the CDR3 gives the full variable domain: EPEVTQTPSHQVTQMGQEVILRCVPISNHLYFYWYRQILGQKVEFLVSFYNNEISEKSEIFDDQFSVERPDGSNFTLKIRSTKLEDSAMYFCASSPLSGSYNEQFFGPGTRLTVL.

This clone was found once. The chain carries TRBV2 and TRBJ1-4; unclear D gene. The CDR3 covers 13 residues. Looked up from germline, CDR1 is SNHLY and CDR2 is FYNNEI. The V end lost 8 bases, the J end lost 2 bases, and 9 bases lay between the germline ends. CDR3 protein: CASEINTNEKLFF. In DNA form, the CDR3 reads TGTGCCAGCGAGATAAATACTAATGAAAAACTGTTTTTT.

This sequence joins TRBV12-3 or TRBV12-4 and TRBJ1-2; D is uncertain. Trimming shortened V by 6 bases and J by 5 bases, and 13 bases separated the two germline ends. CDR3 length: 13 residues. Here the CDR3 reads CASSYQSGYGYTF. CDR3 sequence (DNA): TGTGCCAGCAGCTATCAGTCGGGGTATGGCTACACCTTC.

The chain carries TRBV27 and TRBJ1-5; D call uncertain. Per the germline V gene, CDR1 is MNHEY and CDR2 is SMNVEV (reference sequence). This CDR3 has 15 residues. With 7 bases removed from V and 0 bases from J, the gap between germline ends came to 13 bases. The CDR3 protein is CASTPGRHSNQPQHF. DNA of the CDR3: TGTGCCAGCACCCCCGGCAGACATAGCAATCAGCCCCAGCATTTT.

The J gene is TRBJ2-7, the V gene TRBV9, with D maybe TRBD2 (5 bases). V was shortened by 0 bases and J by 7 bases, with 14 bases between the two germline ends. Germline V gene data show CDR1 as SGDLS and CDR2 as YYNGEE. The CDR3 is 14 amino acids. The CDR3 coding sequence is TGTGCCAGCAGCGTAGATTCGGGAATTGGGGAGCAGTACTTC. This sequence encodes CASSVDSGIGEQYF.

For the CDR3, the DNA is TGTGCCATCAGCGGGACAGGGGGCATTCGGGGCACTGAAGCTTTCTTT. The encoded protein is CAISGTGGIRGTEAFF. This rearrangement joins TRBV10-3 to TRBJ1-1; 12 bases fit TRBD1. Germline V lookup: CDR1 ENHRY, CDR2 SYGVKD. Unmatched junction bases numbered 9, after V lost 6 bases and J lost 4 bases. This CDR3 spans 16 amino acids.

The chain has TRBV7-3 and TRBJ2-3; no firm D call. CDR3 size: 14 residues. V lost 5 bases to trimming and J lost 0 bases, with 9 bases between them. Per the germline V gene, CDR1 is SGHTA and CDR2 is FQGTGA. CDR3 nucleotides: TGTGCCAGCAGCCAGGTGGGCAGCACAGATACGCAGTATTTT. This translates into CASSQVGSTDTQYF.

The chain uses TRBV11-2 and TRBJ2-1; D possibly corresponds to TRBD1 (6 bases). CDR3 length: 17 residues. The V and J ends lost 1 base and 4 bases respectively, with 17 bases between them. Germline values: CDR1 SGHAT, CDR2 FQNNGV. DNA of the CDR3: TGTGCCAGCAGCTTAGCACCCGGGACACCCCCATACAATGAGCAGTTCTTC. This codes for CASSLAPGTPPYNEQFF.

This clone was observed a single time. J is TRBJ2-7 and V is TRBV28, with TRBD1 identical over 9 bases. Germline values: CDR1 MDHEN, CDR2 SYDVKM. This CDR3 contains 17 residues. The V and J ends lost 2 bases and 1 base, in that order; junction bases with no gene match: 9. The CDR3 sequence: CASSLGLWDRESYEQYF. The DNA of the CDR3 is TGTGCCAGCAGTTTAGGTCTTTGGGACAGGGAATCCTACGAGCAGTACTTC.

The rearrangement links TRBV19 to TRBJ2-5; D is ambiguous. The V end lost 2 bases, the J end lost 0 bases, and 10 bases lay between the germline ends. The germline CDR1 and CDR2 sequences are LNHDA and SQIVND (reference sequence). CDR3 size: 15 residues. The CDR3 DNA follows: TGTGCCAGTAGTATAAGGCTAGGATACCAAGAGACCCAGTACTTC. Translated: CASSIRLGYQETQYF.

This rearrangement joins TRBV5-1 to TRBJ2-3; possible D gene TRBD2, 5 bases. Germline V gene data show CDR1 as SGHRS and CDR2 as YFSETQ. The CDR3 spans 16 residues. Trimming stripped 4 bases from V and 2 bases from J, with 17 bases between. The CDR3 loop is CASSIAGSYDTDTQYF. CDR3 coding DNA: TGCGCCAGCAGCATCGCTGGGAGTTACGACACAGATACGCAGTATTTT.

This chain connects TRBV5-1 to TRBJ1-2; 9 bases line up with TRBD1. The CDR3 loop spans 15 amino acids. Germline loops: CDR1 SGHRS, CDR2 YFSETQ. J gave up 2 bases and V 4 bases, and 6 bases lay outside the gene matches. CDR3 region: CASSQGTGRNYGYTF. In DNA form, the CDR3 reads TGCGCCAGCAGCCAAGGGACAGGGAGGAACTATGGCTACACCTTC. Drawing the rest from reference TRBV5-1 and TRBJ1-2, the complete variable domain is KAGVTQTPRYLIKTRGQQVTLSCSPISGHRSVSWYQQTPGQGLQFLFEYFSETQRNKGNFPGRFSGRQFSNSRSEMNVSTLELGDSALYLCASSQGTGRNYGYTFGSGTRLTVV.

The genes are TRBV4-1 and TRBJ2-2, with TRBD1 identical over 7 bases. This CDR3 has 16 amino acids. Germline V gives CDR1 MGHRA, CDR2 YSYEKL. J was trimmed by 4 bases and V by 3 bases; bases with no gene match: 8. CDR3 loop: CASSQSPGQITGELFF. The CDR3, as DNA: TGCGCCAGCAGCCAGTCCCCGGGACAGATCACCGGGGAGCTGTTTTTT.

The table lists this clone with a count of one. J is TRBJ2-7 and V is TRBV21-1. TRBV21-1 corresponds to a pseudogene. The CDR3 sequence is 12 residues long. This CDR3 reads CSPGASLGEQYF. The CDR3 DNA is TGTTCCCCGGGGGCTTCCCTGGGCGAGCAGTACTTC.

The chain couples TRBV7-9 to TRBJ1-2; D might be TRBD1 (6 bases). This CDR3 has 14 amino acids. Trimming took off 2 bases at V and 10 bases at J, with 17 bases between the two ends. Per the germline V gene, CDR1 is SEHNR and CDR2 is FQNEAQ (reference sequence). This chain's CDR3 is CASSLTDSRIYYTF. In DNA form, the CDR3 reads TGTGCCAGCAGCTTAACGGACAGCCGGATCTACTACACCTTC.

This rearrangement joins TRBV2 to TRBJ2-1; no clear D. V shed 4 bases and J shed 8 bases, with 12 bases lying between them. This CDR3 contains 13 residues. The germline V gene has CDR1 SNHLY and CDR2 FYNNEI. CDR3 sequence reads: CASSVSVYDEQFF. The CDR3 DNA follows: TGTGCCAGCAGTGTGTCCGTTTACGATGAGCAGTTCTTC.

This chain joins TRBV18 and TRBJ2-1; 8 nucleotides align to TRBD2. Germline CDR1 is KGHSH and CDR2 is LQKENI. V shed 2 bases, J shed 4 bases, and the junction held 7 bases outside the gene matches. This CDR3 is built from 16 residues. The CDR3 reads CASSPMAGGVYNEQFF. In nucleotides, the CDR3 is TGTGCCAGCTCACCAATGGCGGGGGGAGTTTACAATGAGCAGTTCTTC. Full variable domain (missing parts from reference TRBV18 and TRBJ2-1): NAGVMQNPRHLVRRRGQEARLRCSPMKGHSHVYWYRQLPEEGLKFMVYLQKENIIDESGMPKERFSAEFPKEGPSILRIQQVVRGDSAAYFCASSPMAGGVYNEQFFGPGTRLTVL.

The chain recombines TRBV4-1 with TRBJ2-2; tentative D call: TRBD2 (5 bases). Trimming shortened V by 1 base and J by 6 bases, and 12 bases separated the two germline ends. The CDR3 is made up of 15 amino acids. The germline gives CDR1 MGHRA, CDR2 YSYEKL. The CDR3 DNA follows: TGCGCCAGCAGCCAAGCGGGGTGGATCGCCGGGGAGCTGTTTTTT. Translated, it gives CASSQAGWIAGELFF.

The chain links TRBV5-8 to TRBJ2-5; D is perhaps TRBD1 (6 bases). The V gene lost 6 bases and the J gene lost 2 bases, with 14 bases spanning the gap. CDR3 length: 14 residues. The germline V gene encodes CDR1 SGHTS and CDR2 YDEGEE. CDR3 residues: CASNRAQGQETQYF. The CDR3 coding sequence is TGTGCCAGCAACCGAGCGCAGGGGCAAGAGACCCAGTACTTC.

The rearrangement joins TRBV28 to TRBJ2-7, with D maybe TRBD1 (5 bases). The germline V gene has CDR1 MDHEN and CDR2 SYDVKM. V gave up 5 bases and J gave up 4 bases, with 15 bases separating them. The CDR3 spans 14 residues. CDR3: CASSPPGSRYEQYF. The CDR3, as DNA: TGTGCCAGCAGTCCCCCAGGGTCTAGATACGAGCAGTACTTC. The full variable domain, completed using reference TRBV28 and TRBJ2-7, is DVKVTQSSRYLVKRTGEKVFLECVQDMDHENMFWYRQDPGLGLRLIYFSYDVKMKEKGDIPEGYSVSREKKERFSLILESASTNQTSMYLCASSPPGSRYEQYFGPGTRLTVT.

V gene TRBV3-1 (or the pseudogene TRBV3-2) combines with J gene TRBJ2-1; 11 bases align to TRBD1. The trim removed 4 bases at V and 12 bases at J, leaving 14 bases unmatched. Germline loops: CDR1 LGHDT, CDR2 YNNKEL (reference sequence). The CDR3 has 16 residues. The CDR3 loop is CASSPSRDRGDNRQFF. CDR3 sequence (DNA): TGTGCCAGCAGCCCGTCCCGGGACAGGGGGGATAATAGGCAGTTCTTC.

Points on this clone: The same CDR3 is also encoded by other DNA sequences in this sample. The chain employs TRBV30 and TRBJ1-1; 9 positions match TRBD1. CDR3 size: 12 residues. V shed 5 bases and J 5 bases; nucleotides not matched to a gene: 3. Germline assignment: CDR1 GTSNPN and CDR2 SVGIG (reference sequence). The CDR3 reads CAWGTGRTEAFF. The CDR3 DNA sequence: TGTGCCTGGGGGACAGGGAGAACTGAAGCTTTCTTT. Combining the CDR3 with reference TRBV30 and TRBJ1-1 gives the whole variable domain SQTIHQWPATLVQPVGSPLSLECTVEGTSNPNLYWYRQAAGRGLQLLFYSVGIGQISSEVPQNLSASRPQDRQFILSSKKLLLSDSGFYLCAWGTGRTEAFFGQGTRLTVV.

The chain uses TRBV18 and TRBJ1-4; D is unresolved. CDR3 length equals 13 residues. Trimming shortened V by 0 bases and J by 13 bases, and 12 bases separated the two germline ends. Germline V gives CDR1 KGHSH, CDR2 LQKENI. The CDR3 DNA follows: TGTGCCAGCTCACCACCGAAGGAACGCGGACTGTTTTTT. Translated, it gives CASSPPKERGLFF. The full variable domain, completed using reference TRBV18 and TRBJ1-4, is NAGVMQNPRHLVRRRGQEARLRCSPMKGHSHVYWYRQLPEEGLKFMVYLQKENIIDESGMPKERFSAEFPKEGPSILRIQQVVRGDSAAYFCASSPPKERGLFFGSGTQLSVL.

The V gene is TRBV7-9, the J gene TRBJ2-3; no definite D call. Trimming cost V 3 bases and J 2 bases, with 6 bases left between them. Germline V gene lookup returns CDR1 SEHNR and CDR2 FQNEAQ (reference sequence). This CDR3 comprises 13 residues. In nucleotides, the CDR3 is TGTGCCAGCAGCTTTTCCTACACAGATACGCAGTATTTT. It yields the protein CASSFSYTDTQYF.